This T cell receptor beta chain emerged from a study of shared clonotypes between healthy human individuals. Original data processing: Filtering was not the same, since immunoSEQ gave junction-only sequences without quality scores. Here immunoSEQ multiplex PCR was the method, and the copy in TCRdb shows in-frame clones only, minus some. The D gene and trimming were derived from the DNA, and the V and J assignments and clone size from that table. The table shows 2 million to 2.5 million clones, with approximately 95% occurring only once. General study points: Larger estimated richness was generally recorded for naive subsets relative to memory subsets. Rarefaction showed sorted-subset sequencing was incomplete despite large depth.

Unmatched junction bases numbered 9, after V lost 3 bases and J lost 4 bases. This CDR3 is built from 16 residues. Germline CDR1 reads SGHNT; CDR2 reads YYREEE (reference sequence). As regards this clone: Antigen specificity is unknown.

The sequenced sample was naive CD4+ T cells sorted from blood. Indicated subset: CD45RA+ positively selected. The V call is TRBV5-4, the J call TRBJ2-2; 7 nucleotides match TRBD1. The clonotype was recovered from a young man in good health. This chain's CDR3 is CASSSGQNVPTGELFF. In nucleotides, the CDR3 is TGTGCCAGCAGCTCGGGACAGAATGTACCCACCGGGGAGCTGTTTTTT.